Listed below are T cell receptor beta chains from one sample, sequenced in a study of human T cells and chemical hapten exposure. TCRdb reprocessed the RACE reads with MiXCR, giving one entry per CDR3 protein. The data show a few hundred thousand distinct CDR3 sequences, with more than 6.5% seen just once and over 2% held by the top ten. Sequences were derived from whole blood, sampled in connection with sensitization to the hapten diphenylcyclopropenone (DPC). These receptors all stem from a woman in her thirties or forties with alopecia areata. Some clones in this sample may be carry-over from other donors' samples. Both conserved end residues are part of each CDR3. The D gene is left open where the match is weak. For some rows the clone size is stated as once, few or many, or as a class when expanded; others skip it.

cdr3_length: 14
j_call: TRBJ1-5
d_call: .
v_call: TRBV3-1
clone_size: few
cdr3_nt: TGTGCCAGCAGCGATACAGGGAGGTCACAGCCCCAGCATTTT
cdr3_aa: CASSDTGRSQPQHF

cdr3_length: 17
j_call: TRBJ2-3
d_call: TRBD1
v_call: TRBV28
clone_size: many
cdr3_nt: TGTGCCAGCAGTCCCTACCGACAGGGAATCGGCACAGATACGCAGTATTTT
cdr3_aa: CASSPYRQGIGTDTQYF

cdr3_length: 11
j_call: TRBJ2-7
d_call: .
v_call: TRBV29-1
clone_size: .
cdr3_nt: TGCAGCGTTGGGGGGCTGGACGAGCAGTACTTC
cdr3_aa: CSVGGLDEQYF

cdr3_length: 16
j_call: TRBJ2-6
d_call: .
v_call: TRBV28
clone_size: .
cdr3_nt: TGTGCCAGCAGTTTTAATCTGGGCGAAGGACCCAACGTCCTGACTTTC
cdr3_aa: CASSFNLGEGPNVLTF

cdr3_length: 15
j_call: TRBJ1-5
d_call: .
v_call: TRBV4-1
clone_size: many
cdr3_nt: TGCGCCAGCAGCCGAGTAAAGATAAAAAATCAGCCCCAGCATTTT
cdr3_aa: CASSRVKIKNQPQHF

cdr3_length: 15
j_call: TRBJ2-7
d_call: .
v_call: TRBV7-2
clone_size: few
cdr3_nt: TGTGCCAGCAGACGCATAGAAGCCGATGCCTACGAGCAGTACTTC
cdr3_aa: CASRRIEADAYEQYF

cdr3_length: 14
j_call: TRBJ1-5
d_call: .
v_call: TRBV10-3
clone_size: .
cdr3_nt: TGTGCCATCAGTGAGTCCGGGGGCGATCAGCCCCAGCATTTT
cdr3_aa: CAISESGGDQPQHF

cdr3_length: 15
j_call: TRBJ2-7
d_call: .
v_call: TRBV7-2
clone_size: few
cdr3_nt: TGTGCCAGCAGCTTAAATCGCCTAGCGCCCTACGAGCAGTACTTC
cdr3_aa: CASSLNRLAPYEQYF

cdr3_length: 13
j_call: TRBJ2-4
d_call: .
v_call: TRBV12-3/TRBV12-4
clone_size: .
cdr3_nt: TGTGCCAGCAGTTTAGAATCGTCTAGTTCTCAGTACTTC
cdr3_aa: CASSLESSSSQYF

cdr3_length: 12
j_call: TRBJ2-3
d_call: .
v_call: TRBV29-1
clone_size: .
cdr3_nt: TGCAGCGTAGGACAGCTCAGAGATACGCAGTATTTT
cdr3_aa: CSVGQLRDTQYF

cdr3_length: 14
j_call: TRBJ1-6
d_call: .
v_call: TRBV20-1
clone_size: few
cdr3_nt: TGCAGTGCTAGAACGAGGGATCTGGGGACACCCCTCCACTTT
cdr3_aa: CSARTRDLGTPLHF

cdr3_length: 13
j_call: TRBJ1-6
d_call: .
v_call: TRBV6-1
clone_size: .
cdr3_nt: TGTGCCAGCAGAAACCAAAACGATTCACCCCTCCACTTT
cdr3_aa: CASRNQNDSPLHF

cdr3_length: 13
j_call: TRBJ1-6
d_call: .
v_call: TRBV7-2
clone_size: few
cdr3_nt: TGTGCCAGCAGCTCTAGCCCGGGCTCACCCCTCCACTTT
cdr3_aa: CASSSSPGSPLHF

cdr3_length: 12
j_call: TRBJ2-3
d_call: .
v_call: TRBV29-1
clone_size: few
cdr3_nt: TGCAGCGTTGGGACAGACACAGATACGCAGTATTTT
cdr3_aa: CSVGTDTDTQYF

cdr3_length: 14
j_call: TRBJ2-4
d_call: .
v_call: TRBV7-2
clone_size: .
cdr3_nt: TGTGCCAGCAGCTTAGTCCCAGGCAGGGGGGTCTCGTACTTC
cdr3_aa: CASSLVPGRGVSYF

cdr3_length: 16
j_call: TRBJ2-2
d_call: TRBD2
v_call: TRBV25-1
clone_size: few
cdr3_nt: TGTGCCAGCAGTGAAAGCCTAGCGGGAGTTACCGGGGAGCTGTTTTTT
cdr3_aa: CASSESLAGVTGELFF

cdr3_length: 15
j_call: TRBJ1-1
d_call: .
v_call: TRBV5-1
clone_size: .
cdr3_nt: TGCGCCAGCAGCAATGTATTGGGTATGAACACTGAAGCTTTCTTT
cdr3_aa: CASSNVLGMNTEAFF

cdr3_length: 15
j_call: TRBJ2-7
d_call: TRBD1
v_call: TRBV20-1
clone_size: .
cdr3_nt: TGCAGTGTACTGCTCGGGACAGGTGCTTCCTACGAGCAGTACTTC
cdr3_aa: CSVLLGTGASYEQYF

cdr3_length: 14
j_call: TRBJ1-1
d_call: .
v_call: TRBV29-1
clone_size: .
cdr3_nt: TGCAGCGTTGAAGGCGGGCAGGGCGGCACTGAAGCTTTCTTT
cdr3_aa: CSVEGGQGGTEAFF

cdr3_length: 14
j_call: TRBJ2-7
d_call: TRBD1
v_call: TRBV5-1
clone_size: .
cdr3_nt: TGCGCCAGCTCAGGCGGGACAGGGGGGTACGAGCAGTACTTC
cdr3_aa: CASSGGTGGYEQYF

cdr3_length: 16
j_call: TRBJ2-7
d_call: TRBD1
v_call: TRBV5-1
clone_size: .
cdr3_nt: TGCGCCAGCAGCTTGGCCAATGCGGTAACAGGGGGCGAGCAGTACTTC
cdr3_aa: CASSLANAVTGGEQYF

cdr3_length: 14
j_call: TRBJ2-3
d_call: TRBD1
v_call: TRBV12-3/TRBV12-4
clone_size: few
cdr3_nt: TGTGCCAGCAGGCCGGGACAGGGGGCAGATACGCAGTATTTT
cdr3_aa: CASRPGQGADTQYF

cdr3_length: 13
j_call: TRBJ2-3
d_call: .
v_call: TRBV6-2/TRBV6-3
clone_size: many
cdr3_nt: TGTGCCAGCGCCGCGGGGCGCACAGATACGCAGTATTTT
cdr3_aa: CASAAGRTDTQYF

cdr3_length: 15
j_call: TRBJ2-2
d_call: TRBD1
v_call: TRBV27
clone_size: few
cdr3_nt: TGTGCCAGCAGGTCAGGGGGCGCGGGTCCCGGGGAGCTGTTTTTT
cdr3_aa: CASRSGGAGPGELFF

cdr3_length: 18
j_call: TRBJ2-1
d_call: .
v_call: TRBV11-3
clone_size: few
cdr3_nt: TGTGCCAGCAGTTCAAGGCGAGTCCCTCCACCTAGGCGTTATGAGCAGTTCTTC
cdr3_aa: CASSSRRVPPPRRYEQFF

cdr3_length: 14
j_call: TRBJ1-1
d_call: .
v_call: TRBV12-3/TRBV12-4
clone_size: few
cdr3_nt: TGTGCCAGCGACAGCCGGGAGGAAGGTACTGAAGCTTTCTTT
cdr3_aa: CASDSREEGTEAFF

cdr3_length: 15
j_call: TRBJ2-3
d_call: TRBD2
v_call: TRBV25-1
clone_size: .
cdr3_nt: TGTGCCAGCAGTGGGTGGCTAGCGGACACAGATACGCAGTATTTT
cdr3_aa: CASSGWLADTDTQYF

cdr3_length: 12
j_call: TRBJ2-7
d_call: .
v_call: TRBV12-3/TRBV12-4
clone_size: few
cdr3_nt: TGTGCCAGTAGACTATCCAGCTACGAGCAGTACTTC
cdr3_aa: CASRLSSYEQYF

cdr3_length: 15
j_call: TRBJ2-7
d_call: .
v_call: TRBV27
clone_size: few
cdr3_nt: TGTGCCAGCAGAAGAGACAGGTCGGGGATCTACGAGCAGTACTTC
cdr3_aa: CASRRDRSGIYEQYF

cdr3_length: 13
j_call: TRBJ2-3
d_call: .
v_call: TRBV12-3/TRBV12-4
clone_size: many
cdr3_nt: TGTGCCAGCAGGCTCTCAGGGCGTGATACGCAGTATTTT
cdr3_aa: CASRLSGRDTQYF

cdr3_length: 16
j_call: TRBJ1-2
d_call: .
v_call: TRBV4-3
clone_size: .
cdr3_nt: TGCGCCAGCAGCCAAGCTATTTTGGACAGCAACTATGGCTACACCTTC
cdr3_aa: CASSQAILDSNYGYTF

cdr3_length: 14
j_call: TRBJ2-7
d_call: .
v_call: TRBV7-2
clone_size: few
cdr3_nt: TGTGCCAGCACTAGACAGGCGAGCTCCTACGAGCAGTACTTC
cdr3_aa: CASTRQASSYEQYF

cdr3_length: 14
j_call: TRBJ2-1
d_call: .
v_call: TRBV7-9
clone_size: .
cdr3_nt: TGTGCCAGCAGCCTCCCGGGAAACGGGGCCAAGAAGTTCTTC
cdr3_aa: CASSLPGNGAKKFF

cdr3_length: 15
j_call: TRBJ2-1
d_call: .
v_call: TRBV2
clone_size: few
cdr3_nt: TGTGCCAGCAGTGAGCAGGGGATGGCCTACAATGAGCAGTTCTTC
cdr3_aa: CASSEQGMAYNEQFF

cdr3_length: 14
j_call: TRBJ1-1
d_call: .
v_call: TRBV6-6
clone_size: .
cdr3_nt: TGTGCCAGCAGTTACGACCCCTACCGGGGTGAAGCTTTCTTT
cdr3_aa: CASSYDPYRGEAFF

cdr3_length: 16
j_call: TRBJ2-5
d_call: TRBD2
v_call: TRBV11-1
clone_size: .
cdr3_nt: TGTGCCAGCAGCTTATCCAGCGGGATTCCACAAGAGACCCAGTACTTC
cdr3_aa: CASSLSSGIPQETQYF

cdr3_length: 14
j_call: TRBJ1-6
d_call: .
v_call: TRBV15
clone_size: .
cdr3_nt: TGTGCCACCAGCAGAGATACAGGGAGGTCACCCCTCCACTTT
cdr3_aa: CATSRDTGRSPLHF

cdr3_length: 13
j_call: TRBJ2-3
d_call: .
v_call: TRBV7-2
clone_size: .
cdr3_nt: TGTGCCAGCAGCTCAACCCACACAGATACGCAGTATTTT
cdr3_aa: CASSSTHTDTQYF

cdr3_length: 15
j_call: TRBJ2-4
d_call: .
v_call: TRBV29-1
clone_size: few
cdr3_nt: TGCAGCGGTCAAAACCTGGGACCTCACGGGGACATTCAGTACTTC
cdr3_aa: CSGQNLGPHGDIQYF

cdr3_length: 14
j_call: TRBJ2-5
d_call: .
v_call: TRBV7-9
clone_size: many
cdr3_nt: TGTGCCAGCAGCTTAGTTCAGGGCCAAGAGACCCAGTACTTC
cdr3_aa: CASSLVQGQETQYF

cdr3_length: 12
j_call: TRBJ2-1
d_call: .
v_call: TRBV6-2/TRBV6-3
clone_size: few
cdr3_nt: TGTGCCAGCAGTTCAACCCACAATGAGCAGTTCTTC
cdr3_aa: CASSSTHNEQFF

cdr3_length: 15
j_call: TRBJ1-4
d_call: .
v_call: TRBV12-3/TRBV12-4
clone_size: .
cdr3_nt: TGTGCCAGCAGTTTCCGTTCGGCGGCTAATGAAAAACTGTTTTTT
cdr3_aa: CASSFRSAANEKLFF

cdr3_length: 13
j_call: TRBJ2-3
d_call: .
v_call: TRBV29-1
clone_size: few
cdr3_nt: TGCAGCGTACAGGACAGCTTCACAGATACGCAGTATTTT
cdr3_aa: CSVQDSFTDTQYF

cdr3_length: 13
j_call: TRBJ2-4
d_call: .
v_call: TRBV5-1
clone_size: many
cdr3_nt: TGCGCCAGCAGCTTGTCCGCGGGAAGGATTCAGTACTTC
cdr3_aa: CASSLSAGRIQYF

cdr3_length: 15
j_call: TRBJ2-3
d_call: .
v_call: TRBV6-5
clone_size: few
cdr3_nt: TGTGCCAGCAGTTACCAGCCAGGCATCACAGATACGCAGTATTTT
cdr3_aa: CASSYQPGITDTQYF

cdr3_length: 15
j_call: TRBJ1-1
d_call: .
v_call: TRBV3-1
clone_size: .
cdr3_nt: TGTGCCAGCAGCCAAGAGGGCCTTGTTGCCACTGAAGCTTTCTTT
cdr3_aa: CASSQEGLVATEAFF

cdr3_length: 15
j_call: TRBJ2-7
d_call: TRBD1
v_call: TRBV10-3
clone_size: many
cdr3_nt: TGTGCCATCAGGCCGGCCGGGACAGCGACCTACGAGCAGTACTTC
cdr3_aa: CAIRPAGTATYEQYF

cdr3_length: 14
j_call: TRBJ1-2
d_call: .
v_call: TRBV11-1
clone_size: .
cdr3_nt: TGTGCCAGCAGCTATAGCCCTAACCCCTATGGCTACACCTTC
cdr3_aa: CASSYSPNPYGYTF

cdr3_length: 15
j_call: TRBJ1-6
d_call: TRBD1
v_call: TRBV20-1
clone_size: few
cdr3_nt: TGCAGTGTTGCCCCGGGACAGGGTGATAGTTCACCCCTCCACTTT
cdr3_aa: CSVAPGQGDSSPLHF

cdr3_length: 15
j_call: TRBJ2-5
d_call: .
v_call: TRBV7-7
clone_size: many
cdr3_nt: TGTGCTAGCAGCTTAGATGGACGGGGTCAAGAGACCCAGTACTTC
cdr3_aa: CASSLDGRGQETQYF

cdr3_length: 15
j_call: TRBJ2-7
d_call: .
v_call: TRBV29-1
clone_size: once
cdr3_nt: TGCAGCGTTGAAAAGGCGCTCAGGGGAACGGGCGAGCAGTACTTC
cdr3_aa: CSVEKALRGTGEQYF

cdr3_length: 14
j_call: TRBJ1-1
d_call: .
v_call: TRBV20-1
clone_size: .
cdr3_nt: TGCAGTGCTAGATCCCACCCGAGGAACACTGAAGCTTTCTTT
cdr3_aa: CSARSHPRNTEAFF